This TCR beta chain appears in the sequencing data of a study of blood T cell repertoires in COVID-19. Study context: The United States, Italy and Spain were the sources of the acute and convalescent COVID-19 samples. Nucleic acid was either cDNA or gDNA, and it came from T cells, B-cell-depleted T cells, or PBMCs.

Under the authors' procedure: It was from reference gene primer amplification that nucleated cell counts were estimated. Profiling relied on immunoSEQ multiplex PCR, and the TCRdb table lists in-frame clones only, not all of them. D and trimming were read from the DNA, whereas the V and J calls and clone size are those reported in that table. This sample has under 250,000 clones; roughly 86% occur once, and the top ten carry around 1.6%. Per the germline V gene, CDR1 is SGHRS and CDR2 is YFSETQ. This CDR3 contains 14 residues. The V and J ends lost 2 bases and 5 bases, in that order; junction bases with no gene match: 3.

Sample: peripheral blood. The rearrangement links TRBV5-1 to TRBJ2-5, with 10 bases aligning to TRBD2. The sequence was collected from a woman aged 55-70 years who had recovered from COVID-19. The CDR3 sequence is CASSLTSGVETQYF. The DNA of the CDR3 is TGCGCCAGCAGCTTAACTAGCGGGGTGGAGACCCAGTACTTC.